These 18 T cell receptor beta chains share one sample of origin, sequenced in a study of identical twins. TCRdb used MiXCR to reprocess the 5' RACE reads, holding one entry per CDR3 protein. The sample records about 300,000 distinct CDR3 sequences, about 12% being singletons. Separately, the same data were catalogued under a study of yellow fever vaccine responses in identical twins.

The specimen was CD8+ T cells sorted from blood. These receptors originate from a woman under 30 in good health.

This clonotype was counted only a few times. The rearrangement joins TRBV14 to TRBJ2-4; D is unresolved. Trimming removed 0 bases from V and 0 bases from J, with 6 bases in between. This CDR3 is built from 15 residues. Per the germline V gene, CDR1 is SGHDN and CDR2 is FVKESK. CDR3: CASSQEWGAKNIQYF. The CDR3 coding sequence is TGTGCCAGCAGCCAAGAATGGGGAGCCAAAAACATTCAGTACTTC.

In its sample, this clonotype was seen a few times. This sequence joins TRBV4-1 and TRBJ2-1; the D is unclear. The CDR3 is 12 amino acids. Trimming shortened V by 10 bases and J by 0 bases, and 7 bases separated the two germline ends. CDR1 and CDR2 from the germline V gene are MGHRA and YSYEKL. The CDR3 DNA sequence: TGCGCCACAGCGAGCTCCTACAATGAGCAGTTCTTC. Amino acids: CATASSYNEQFF.

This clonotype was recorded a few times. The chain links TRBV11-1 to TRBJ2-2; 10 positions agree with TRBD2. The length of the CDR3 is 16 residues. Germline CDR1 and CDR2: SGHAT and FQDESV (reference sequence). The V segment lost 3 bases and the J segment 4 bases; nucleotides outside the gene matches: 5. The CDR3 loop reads CASSLRAGGVTGELFF. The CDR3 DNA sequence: TGTGCCAGCAGCTTGAGAGCGGGAGGGGTCACCGGGGAGCTGTTTTTT.

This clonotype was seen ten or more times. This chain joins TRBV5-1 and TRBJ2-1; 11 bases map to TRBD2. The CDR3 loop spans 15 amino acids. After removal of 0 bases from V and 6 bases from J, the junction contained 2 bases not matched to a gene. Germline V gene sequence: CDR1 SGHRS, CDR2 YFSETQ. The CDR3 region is CASSLDLAGGNEQFF. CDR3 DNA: TGCGCCAGCAGCTTGGACCTAGCGGGAGGCAATGAGCAGTTCTTC.

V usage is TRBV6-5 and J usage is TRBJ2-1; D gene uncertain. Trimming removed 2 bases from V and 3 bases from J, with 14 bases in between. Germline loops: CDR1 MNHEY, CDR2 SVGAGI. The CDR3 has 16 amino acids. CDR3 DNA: TGTGCCAGCAGTTACAGGATAACCTACGGCTACAATGAGCAGTTCTTC. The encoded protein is CASSYRITYGYNEQFF.

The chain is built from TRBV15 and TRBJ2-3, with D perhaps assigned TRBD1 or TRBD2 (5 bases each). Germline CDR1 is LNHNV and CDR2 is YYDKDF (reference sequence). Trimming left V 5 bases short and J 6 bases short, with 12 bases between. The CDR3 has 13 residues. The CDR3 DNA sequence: TGTGCCACCAGCCAAACCTGGGGGGATACGCAGTATTTT. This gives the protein CATSQTWGDTQYF.

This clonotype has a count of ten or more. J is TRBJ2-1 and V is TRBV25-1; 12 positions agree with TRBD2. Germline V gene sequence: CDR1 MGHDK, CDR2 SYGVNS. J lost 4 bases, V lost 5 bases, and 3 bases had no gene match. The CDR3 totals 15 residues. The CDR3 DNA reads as TGTGCCAGCAGTCGGCTAGCGGGAGGGTACAATGAGCAGTTCTTC. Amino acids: CASSRLAGGYNEQFF.

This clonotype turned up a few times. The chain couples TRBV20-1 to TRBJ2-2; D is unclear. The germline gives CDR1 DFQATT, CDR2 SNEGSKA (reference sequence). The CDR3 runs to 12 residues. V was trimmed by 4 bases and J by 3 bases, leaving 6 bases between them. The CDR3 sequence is CSATKYTGELFF. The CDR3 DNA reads TGCAGTGCTACTAAATACACCGGGGAGCTGTTTTTT.

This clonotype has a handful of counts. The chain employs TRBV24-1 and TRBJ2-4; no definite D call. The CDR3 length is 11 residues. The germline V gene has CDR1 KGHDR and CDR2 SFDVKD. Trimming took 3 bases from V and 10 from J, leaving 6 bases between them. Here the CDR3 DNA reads TGTGCCACCAGTGATGAGGTTATTCAGTACTTC. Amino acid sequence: CATSDEVIQYF.

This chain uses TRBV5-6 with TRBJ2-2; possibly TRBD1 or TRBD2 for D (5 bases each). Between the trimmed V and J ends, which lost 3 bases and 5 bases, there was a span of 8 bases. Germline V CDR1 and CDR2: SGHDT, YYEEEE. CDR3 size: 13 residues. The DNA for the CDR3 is TGTGCCAGCAGCTGGGGGAATACCGGGGAGCTGTTTTTT. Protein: CASSWGNTGELFF.

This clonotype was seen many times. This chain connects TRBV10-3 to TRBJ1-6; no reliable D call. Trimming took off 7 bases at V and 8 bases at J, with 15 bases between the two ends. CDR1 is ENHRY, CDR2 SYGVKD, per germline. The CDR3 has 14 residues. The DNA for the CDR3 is TGTGCCATCAAGGGAGGAGTTAGTGATTCACCCCTCCACTTT. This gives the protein CAIKGGVSDSPLHF.

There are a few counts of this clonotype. CDR3 coding DNA: TGTGCCAGCAGCTTAGGGACAGGGGGATGGATCACTGAAGCTTTCTTT. This sequence encodes CASSLGTGGWITEAFF. This chain joins TRBV7-9 and TRBJ1-1, with 10 bases identical to TRBD1. This CDR3 comprises 16 residues. Losses at the gene ends were 1 base for V and 4 bases for J; bases not matched to a gene: 6. Germline loops: CDR1 SEHNR, CDR2 FQNEAQ (reference sequence). Full variable domain (rest looked up from reference TRBV7-9 and TRBJ1-1): DTGVSQNPRHKITKRGQNVTFRCDPISEHNRLYWYRQTLGQGPEFLTYFQNEAQLEKSRLLSDRFSAERPKGSFSTLEIQRTEQGDSAMYLCASSLGTGGWITEAFFGQGTRLTVV.

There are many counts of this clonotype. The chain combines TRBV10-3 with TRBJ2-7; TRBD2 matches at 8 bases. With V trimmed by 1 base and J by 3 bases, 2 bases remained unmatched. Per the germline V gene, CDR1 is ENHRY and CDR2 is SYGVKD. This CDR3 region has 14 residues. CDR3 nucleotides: TGTGCCATCAGTGAGTTCGGGGGGGACTACGAGCAGTACTTC. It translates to CAISEFGGDYEQYF.

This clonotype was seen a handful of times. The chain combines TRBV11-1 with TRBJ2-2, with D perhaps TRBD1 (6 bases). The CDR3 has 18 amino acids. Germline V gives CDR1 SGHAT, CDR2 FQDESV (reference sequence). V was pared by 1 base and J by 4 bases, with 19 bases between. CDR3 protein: CASSLEGGPTHGTGELFF. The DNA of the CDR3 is TGTGCCAGCAGCTTAGAAGGGGGACCGACCCATGGCACCGGGGAGCTGTTTTTT.

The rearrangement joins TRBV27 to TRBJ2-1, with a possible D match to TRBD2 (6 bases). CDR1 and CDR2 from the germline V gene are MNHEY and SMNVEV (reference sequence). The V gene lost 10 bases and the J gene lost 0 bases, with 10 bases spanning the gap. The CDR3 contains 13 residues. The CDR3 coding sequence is TGTGCCACCTGGACTACCTCCTACAATGAGCAGTTCTTC. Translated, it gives CATWTTSYNEQFF.

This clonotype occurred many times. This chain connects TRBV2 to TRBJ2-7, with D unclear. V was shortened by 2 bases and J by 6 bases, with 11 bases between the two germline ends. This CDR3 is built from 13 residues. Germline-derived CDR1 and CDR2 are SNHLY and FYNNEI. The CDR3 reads CASSELRIVEQYV. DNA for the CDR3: TGTGCCAGCAGTGAACTAAGGATTGTCGAGCAGTACGTC.

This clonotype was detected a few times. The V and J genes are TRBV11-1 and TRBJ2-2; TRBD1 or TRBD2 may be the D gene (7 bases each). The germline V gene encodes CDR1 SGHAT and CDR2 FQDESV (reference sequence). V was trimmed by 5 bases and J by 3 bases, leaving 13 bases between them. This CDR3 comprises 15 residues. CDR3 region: CASSPAGGDTGELFF. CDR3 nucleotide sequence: TGTGCCAGCAGCCCGGCAGGGGGGGACACCGGGGAGCTGTTTTTT. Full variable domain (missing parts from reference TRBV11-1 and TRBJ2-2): EAEVAQSPRYKITEKSQAVAFWCDPISGHATLYWYRQILGQGPELLVQFQDESVVDDSQLPKDRFSAERLKGVDSTLKIQPAELGDSAMYLCASSPAGGDTGELFFGEGSRLTVL.

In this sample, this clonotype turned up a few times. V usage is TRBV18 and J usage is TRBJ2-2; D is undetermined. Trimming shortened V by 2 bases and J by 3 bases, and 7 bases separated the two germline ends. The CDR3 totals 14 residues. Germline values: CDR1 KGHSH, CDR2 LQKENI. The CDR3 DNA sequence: TGTGCCAGCTCACCAGACTCCTACACCGGGGAGCTGTTTTTT. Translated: CASSPDSYTGELFF.